Listed below are T cell receptor beta chains from one sample, sequenced in a study of blood T cell repertoires in COVID-19. Some clones are missing from TCRdb's copy, which holds only in-frame ones; the method was immunoSEQ multiplex PCR. Of 88,000 or so clones in the sample, 75% to 90% are singletons; the top ten hold about 7.2%. The sequenced material came from peripheral blood. The receptor set was obtained from a man in his 60s with acute or convalescent COVID-19. The CDR3 runs from the conserved cysteine through the conserved F or W. The order of the fields is J gene, V gene, CDR3 protein.

J: TRBJ1-6
V: TRBV5-6
CDR3: CASSRTGGSPLHF

J: TRBJ1-2
V: TRBV2
CDR3: CASSRRTGVSNYGYTF

J: TRBJ1-5
V: TRBV29-1
CDR3: CSTQEGDQPQHF

J: TRBJ1-2
V: TRBV12-2
CDR3: CASQPDRPENYGYTF

J: TRBJ1-2
V: TRBV5-4
CDR3: CASSPGGDYGYTF

J: TRBJ1-2
V: TRBV12-3/TRBV12-4
CDR3: CASSRQENYGYTF

J: TRBJ2-6
V: TRBV7-8
CDR3: CASSLWGTGANVLTF

J: TRBJ1-6
V: TRBV4-1
CDR3: CASSQKDRVSYNSPLHF

J: TRBJ2-5
V: TRBV5-1
CDR3: CASSSGLGLANKGSQYF

J: TRBJ2-7
V: TRBV11-2
CDR3: CASSLDGTAIYEQYF

J: TRBJ1-4
V: TRBV7-6
CDR3: CASSLGPNEKLFF

J: TRBJ1-5
V: TRBV16
CDR3: CASSQFTGGNQPQHF

J: TRBJ1-2
V: TRBV5-1
CDR3: CASSREPGGGGYGYTF

J: TRBJ1-2
V: TRBV6-5
CDR3: CASRGFGQGAGGYTF

J: TRBJ1-2
V: TRBV27
CDR3: CASSDRGRGGYTF

J: TRBJ1-2
V: TRBV7-8
CDR3: CASSTLDSLLGGYTF